The clone carrying this T cell receptor (beta chain) was observed a handful of times. TCRdb fed the 5' RACE reads into MiXCR, producing one record per CDR3 protein. The data contain about half a million distinct CDR3 sequences, roughly 18% of them seen just once; the ten biggest clones take up over 9%. This record belongs to a study of T-cell memory formation after mild COVID-19. Germline CDR1 and CDR2: SEHNR and FQNEAQ (reference sequence). The V end was cut by 2 bases, the J end by 0 bases, with 7 bases between. The CDR3 is 14 amino acids. The J gene is TRBJ1-1, the V gene TRBV7-9, with no clear D. This sequence was found in an adult woman who had mild COVID-19 (a few samples of this study predate the infection). Cell type and time point are not known. Input material: PBMCs or a T cell subset sorted from them (not recorded which). This CDR3 is CASSLKRVNTEAFF. The DNA of the CDR3 is TGTGCCAGCAGCTTAAAGCGGGTGAACACTGAAGCTTTCTTT.